A single count supports the clone carrying this T cell receptor beta chain. Its antigen remains unidentified. Donors in the study were healthy people who gave bone marrow. The PCR made use of 60 Vbeta and 13 Jbeta primers. This table comes from immunoSEQ multiplex PCR, and its TCRdb copy is limited to in-frame clones, with some not included. The sample consists of more than 50,000 clones, approximately 70% of them appearing once. The sample originates from a study of cytomegalovirus exposure and HLA in healthy donors. Germline values: CDR1 SGHTA, CDR2 FQGNSA. Unmatched junction bases numbered 6, after V lost 3 bases and J lost 14 bases. The CDR3 covers 13 residues. Points from the study as a whole: V- and J-gene trimming of TCR beta was linked (in a later analysis) to a missense DCLRE1C variant.

The source is a woman aged 55-70 years in good health and CMV-seropositive. The rearrangement links TRBV7-2 to TRBJ2-1; 11 nucleotides line up with TRBD2. Source material: PBMCs. The CDR3 region has the DNA TGTGCCAGCAGCTTCTTAGCGGGGGGGGAAAAGTTCTTC. Its translation: CASSFLAGGEKFF. Variable domain in full (rest from reference TRBV7-2 and TRBJ2-1): GAGVSQSPSNKVTEKGKDVELRCDPISGHTALYWYRQSLGQGLEFLIYFQGNSAPDKSGLPSDRFSAERTGGSVSTLTIQRTQQEDSAVYLCASSFLAGGEKFFGPGTRLTVL.